The text below deals with one T cell receptor beta chain. This record comes from a study of identical twins. V gave up 0 bases and J gave up 7 bases, with 13 bases separating them. The CDR3 runs 14 residues. The germline V gene encodes CDR1 SEHNR and CDR2 FQNEAQ (reference sequence). Each CDR3 protein is one row after TCRdb ran MiXCR on the 5' RACE reads. The table lists about 1.7 million distinct CDR3 sequences, roughly a third of them singletons. Sequenced: cord blood. The source of this sequence is a newborn girl in good health. The rearrangement uses TRBV7-9 and TRBJ2-7; D possibly corresponds to TRBD1 (6 bases). Here the CDR3 DNA reads TGTGCCAGCAGCTTAGCCGGACAGTACAATGAGCAGTACTTC. Its translation: CASSLAGQYNEQYF.